One T cell receptor (beta chain) is described in this entry. The record originates from a study of blood T cell repertoires in COVID-19. Study overall: The United States, Italy and Spain were the sources of the acute and convalescent COVID-19 samples.

Per the authors' pipeline: Using reference gene primer amplification, nucleated cell counts were estimated. Repertoires were generated with immunoSEQ multiplex PCR, while TCRdb's copy carries only in-frame clones and drops some. V and J calls and clone size are those listed in that table; D and trimming were worked out from the DNA. The sample holds 30,000 to 45,000 clones; around 90% are singletons and the top ten take under 8%. Input material: peripheral blood. This sequence originates from a human donor in a cohort sampled during active COVID-19.

This CDR3 reads CASSLGGGGRFGSPLHF. The CDR3 nucleotides are TGTGCCAGCAGCTTGGGTGGGGGGGGCCGGTTCGGATCACCCCTCCACTTT. The V call is TRBV5-5, the J call TRBJ1-6, with D tentatively TRBD1 (6 bases). CDR1 is SGHKS and CDR2 is YYEKEE in the germline V gene (reference sequence). This CDR3 spans 17 amino acids. V was clipped by 0 bases and J by 10 bases, with 20 bases between them.